What follows is one T cell receptor (beta chain) and its context. As yet, its antigen is unknown. These data are taken from a study of cytomegalovirus exposure and HLA in healthy donors. Both 60 Vbeta primers and 13 Jbeta primers went into the PCR. In the source study's methods: In a later analysis, of roughly 73 million unique beta chains, about 12 million appeared in at least two donors. Clones were sequenced by immunoSEQ multiplex PCR, and TCRdb holds only the in-frame ones, with some missing. V and J calls and clone size come straight from that table; D and trimming were deduced from the DNA. The sample holds about 150,000 clones; under 85% are singletons and the top ten take about 3%. Study outcomes and limitations: In a later analysis, an Asian-associated ancestry cluster reportedly showed fewer N-insertions than the approximately 640-donor mean.

Trimming took 1 base from V and 4 from J, leaving 17 bases between them. Germline V CDR1 and CDR2: LNHNV, YYDKDF (reference sequence). The CDR3 consists of 16 residues. Source material: PBMCs. The TCR sequence derives from a young man in good health and CMV-seronegative. This rearrangement joins TRBV15 to TRBJ2-7; D is uncertain. The CDR3 DNA sequence: TGTGCCACCAGCAGAGTTGGCAGGCCGTTTAGATACGAGCAGTACTTC. Amino acid sequence: CATSRVGRPFRYEQYF.